The source of this TCR beta chain is a study of blood T cell repertoires in COVID-19. Overall study: Sample material is recorded as cDNA or gDNA derived from T cells, B-cell-depleted T cells, or PBMCs.

Germline V gene lookup returns CDR1 ENHRY and CDR2 SYGVKD. The CDR3 runs 13 residues. Trimming took 10 bases from V and 4 from J; bases not matched to a gene: 7. Study processing details: Amplification of reference gene primers provided the estimated nucleated cell counts. Profiling relied on immunoSEQ multiplex PCR, and the TCRdb table lists in-frame clones only, not all of them. That table furnishes V, J and clone size, whereas the DNA furnished D and trimming. Counted here are about 160,000 clones, about four fifths occurring once; the ten biggest clones make up approximately 18%. The TCR comes from a man aged 60 to 75 who had recovered from COVID-19. This chain links TRBV10-3 with TRBJ2-5; 9 nucleotides match TRBD2. The sample consisted of PBMCs or T cells enriched from blood (not recorded which). This CDR3 is CASQGLAGETQYF. The CDR3 DNA reads as TGTGCCAGCCAGGGACTAGCTGGAGAGACCCAGTACTTC.